The entry that follows covers one TCR beta chain sequence. The sample belongs to a study of human T cells and chemical hapten exposure. Study at large: Sensitization was performed using 2% DPC on a 2 cm by 2 cm upper inner arm skin site. Once 0.01% DPC had been applied to the upper back by patch test, readings were taken at 6 days. Across the whole study, which lasted around 26 weeks, patients were given diphenylcyclopropenone on the scalp once a week.

As to time point: patch test 1, 2 weeks after DPC sensitization. This sample's treatment: therapeutic diphenylcyclopropenone sensitization with weekly scalp DPC. Suited to DPC and affected by alopecia, the donors ranged from 18 to 70 years old. The V end was cut by 2 bases, the J end by 0 bases, with 5 bases between. This CDR3 region has 14 residues. The germline CDR1 and CDR2 sequences are MNHNY and SVGAGI (reference sequence). One entry per CDR3 protein, called by TCRdb with MiXCR from the RACE reads. The table has 150,000 to 200,000 distinct CDR3 sequences, around 13% seen once. The TCR was taken from a woman aged 30 to 39 with alopecia areata. Some clones in this sample may be carry-over from other donors' samples. The chain carries TRBV6-6 and TRBJ1-5; D remains unclear. The sequencing used whole blood, collected in connection with sensitization to the hapten diphenylcyclopropenone (DPC). The chain's CDR3 is CASSYRNSNQPQHF. The CDR3 bases are TGTGCCAGCAGTTACCGGAATAGCAATCAGCCCCAGCATTTT.